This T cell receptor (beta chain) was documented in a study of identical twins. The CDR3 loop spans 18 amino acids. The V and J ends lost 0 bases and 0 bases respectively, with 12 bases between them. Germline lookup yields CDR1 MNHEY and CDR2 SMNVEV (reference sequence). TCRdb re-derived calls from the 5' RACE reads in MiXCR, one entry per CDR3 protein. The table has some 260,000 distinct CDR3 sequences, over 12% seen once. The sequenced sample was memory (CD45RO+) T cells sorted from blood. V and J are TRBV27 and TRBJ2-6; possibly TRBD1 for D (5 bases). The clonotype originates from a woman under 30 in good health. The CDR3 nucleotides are TGTGCCAGCAGTTTATCTAGGACAAAGAGCTCTGGGGCCAACGTCCTGACTTTC. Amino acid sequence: CASSLSRTKSSGANVLTF.